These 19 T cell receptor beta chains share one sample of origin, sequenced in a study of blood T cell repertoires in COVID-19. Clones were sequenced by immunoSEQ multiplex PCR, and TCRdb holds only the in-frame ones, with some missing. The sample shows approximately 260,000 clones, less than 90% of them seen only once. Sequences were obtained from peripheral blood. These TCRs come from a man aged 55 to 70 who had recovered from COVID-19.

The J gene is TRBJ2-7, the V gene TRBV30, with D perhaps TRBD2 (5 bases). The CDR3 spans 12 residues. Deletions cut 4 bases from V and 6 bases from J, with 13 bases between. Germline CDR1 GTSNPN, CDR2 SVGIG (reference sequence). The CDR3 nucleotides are TGTGCCTGGAAGCTGGGTGCGGGCGAGCAGTACTTC. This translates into CAWKLGAGEQYF.

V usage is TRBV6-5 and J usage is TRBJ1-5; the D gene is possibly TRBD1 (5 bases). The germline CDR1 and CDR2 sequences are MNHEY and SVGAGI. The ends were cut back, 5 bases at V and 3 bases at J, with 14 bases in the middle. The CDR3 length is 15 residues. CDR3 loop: CASSLERQNNQPQHF. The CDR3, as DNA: TGTGCCAGCAGTCTTGAAAGACAGAACAATCAGCCCCAGCATTTT.

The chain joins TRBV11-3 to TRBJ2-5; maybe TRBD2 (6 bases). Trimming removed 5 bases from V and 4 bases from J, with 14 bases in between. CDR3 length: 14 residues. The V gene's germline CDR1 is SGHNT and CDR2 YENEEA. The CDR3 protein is CASSEGGPGETQYF. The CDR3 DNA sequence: TGTGCCAGCAGCGAAGGAGGGCCGGGAGAGACCCAGTACTTC. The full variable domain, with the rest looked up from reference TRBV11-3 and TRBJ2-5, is EAGVVQSPRYKIIEKKQPVAFWCNPISGHNTLYWYLQNLGQGPELLIRYENEEAVDDSQLPKDRFSAERLKGVDSTLKIQPAELGDSAVYLCASSEGGPGETQYFGPGTRLLVL.

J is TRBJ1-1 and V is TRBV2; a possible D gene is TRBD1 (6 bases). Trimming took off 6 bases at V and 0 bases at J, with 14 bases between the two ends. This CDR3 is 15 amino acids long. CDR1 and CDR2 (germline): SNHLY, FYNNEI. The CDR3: CASSASGAVNTEAFF. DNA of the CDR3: TGTGCCAGCAGCGCATCAGGGGCGGTGAACACTGAAGCTTTCTTT. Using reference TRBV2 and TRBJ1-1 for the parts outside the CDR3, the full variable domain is EPEVTQTPSHQVTQMGQEVILRCVPISNHLYFYWYRQILGQKVEFLVSFYNNEISEKSEIFDDQFSVERPDGSNFTLKIRSTKLEDSAMYFCASSASGAVNTEAFFGQGTRLTVV.

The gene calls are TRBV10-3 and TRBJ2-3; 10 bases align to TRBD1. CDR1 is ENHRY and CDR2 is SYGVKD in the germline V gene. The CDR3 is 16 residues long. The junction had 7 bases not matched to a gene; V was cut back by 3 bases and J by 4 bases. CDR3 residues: CAISEIGTGVADTQYF. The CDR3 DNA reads TGTGCCATCAGTGAAATAGGGACAGGGGTGGCAGATACGCAGTATTTT.

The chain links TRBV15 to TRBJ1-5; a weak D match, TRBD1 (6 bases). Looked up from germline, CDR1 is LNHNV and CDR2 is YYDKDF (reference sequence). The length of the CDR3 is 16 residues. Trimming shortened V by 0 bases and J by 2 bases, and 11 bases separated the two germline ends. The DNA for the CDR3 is TGTGCCACCAGCAGAGATCGGGGGGGCGGCAATCAGCCCCAGCATTTT. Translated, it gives CATSRDRGGGNQPQHF.

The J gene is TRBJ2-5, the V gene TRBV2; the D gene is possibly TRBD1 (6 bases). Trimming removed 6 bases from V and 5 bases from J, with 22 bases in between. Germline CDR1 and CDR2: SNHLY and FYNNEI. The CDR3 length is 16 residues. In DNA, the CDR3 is TGTGCCAGCAGCCAGAGAAACAGGGCCCCCGGGGAGACCCAGTACTTC. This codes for CASSQRNRAPGETQYF.

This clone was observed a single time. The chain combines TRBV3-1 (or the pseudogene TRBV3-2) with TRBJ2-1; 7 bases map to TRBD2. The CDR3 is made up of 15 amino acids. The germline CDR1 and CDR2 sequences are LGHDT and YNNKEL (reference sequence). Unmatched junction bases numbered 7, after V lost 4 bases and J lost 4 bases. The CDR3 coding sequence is TGTGCCAGCAGCCCGCGTCGGGGGGTATACAATGAGCAGTTCTTC. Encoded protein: CASSPRRGVYNEQFF.

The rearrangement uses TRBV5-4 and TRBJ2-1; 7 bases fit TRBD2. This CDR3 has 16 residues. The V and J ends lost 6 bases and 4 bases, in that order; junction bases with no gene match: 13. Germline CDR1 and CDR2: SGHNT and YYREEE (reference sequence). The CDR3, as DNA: TGTGCCAGCACGCCGCCCGGGACTACGATATACAATGAGCAGTTCTTC. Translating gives CASTPPGTTIYNEQFF.

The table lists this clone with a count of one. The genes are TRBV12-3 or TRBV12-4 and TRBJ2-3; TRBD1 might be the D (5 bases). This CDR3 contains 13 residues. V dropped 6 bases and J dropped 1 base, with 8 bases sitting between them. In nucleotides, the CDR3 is TGTGCCAGCAGAGACAGCGGCACAGATACGCAGTATTTT. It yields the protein CASRDSGTDTQYF.

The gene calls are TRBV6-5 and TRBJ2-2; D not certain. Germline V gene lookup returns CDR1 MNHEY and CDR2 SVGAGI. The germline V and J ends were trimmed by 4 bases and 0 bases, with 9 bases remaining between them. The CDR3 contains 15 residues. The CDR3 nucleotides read TGTGCCAGCAGTTCCCTTGACTCGAACACCGGGGAGCTGTTTTTT. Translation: CASSSLDSNTGELFF.

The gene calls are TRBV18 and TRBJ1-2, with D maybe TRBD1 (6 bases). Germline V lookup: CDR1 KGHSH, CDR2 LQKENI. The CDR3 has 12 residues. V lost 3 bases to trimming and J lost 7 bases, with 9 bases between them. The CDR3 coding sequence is TGTGCCAGCTCACCGGACAGATCTGGCTACACCTTC. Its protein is CASSPDRSGYTF. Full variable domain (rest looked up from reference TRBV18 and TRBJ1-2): NAGVMQNPRHLVRRRGQEARLRCSPMKGHSHVYWYRQLPEEGLKFMVYLQKENIIDESGMPKERFSAEFPKEGPSILRIQQVVRGDSAAYFCASSPDRSGYTFGSGTRLTVV.

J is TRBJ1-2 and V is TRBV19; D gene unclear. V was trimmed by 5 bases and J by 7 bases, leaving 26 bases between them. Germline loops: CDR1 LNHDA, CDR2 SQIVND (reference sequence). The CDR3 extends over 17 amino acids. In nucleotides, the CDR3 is TGTGCCAGTAGTTCCCAGGAGGGCCTCATGAGTTTCGGTGGCTACACCTTC. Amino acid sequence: CASSSQEGLMSFGGYTF.

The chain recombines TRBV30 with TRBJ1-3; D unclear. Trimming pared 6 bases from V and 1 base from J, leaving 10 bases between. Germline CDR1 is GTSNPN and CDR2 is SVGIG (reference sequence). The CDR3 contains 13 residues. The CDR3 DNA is TGTGCCTGTTGTCTGGAGTCTGGAAACACCATATATTTT. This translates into CACCLESGNTIYF.

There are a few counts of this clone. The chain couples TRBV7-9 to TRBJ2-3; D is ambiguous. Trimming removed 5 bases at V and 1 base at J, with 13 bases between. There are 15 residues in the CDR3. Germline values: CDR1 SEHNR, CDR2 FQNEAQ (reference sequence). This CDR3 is CASSPIELGTDTQYF. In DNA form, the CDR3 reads TGTGCCAGCAGCCCGATCGAGCTCGGCACAGATACGCAGTATTTT.

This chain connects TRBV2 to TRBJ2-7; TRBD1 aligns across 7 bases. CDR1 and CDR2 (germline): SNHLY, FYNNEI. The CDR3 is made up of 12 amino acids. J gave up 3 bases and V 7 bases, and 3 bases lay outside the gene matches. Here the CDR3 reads CASKTGYYEQYF. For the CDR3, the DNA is TGTGCCAGCAAGACAGGGTACTACGAGCAGTACTTC.

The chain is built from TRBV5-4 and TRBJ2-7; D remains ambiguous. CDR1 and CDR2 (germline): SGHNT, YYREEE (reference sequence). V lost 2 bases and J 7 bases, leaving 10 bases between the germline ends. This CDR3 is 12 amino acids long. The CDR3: CASSFPGLEQYF. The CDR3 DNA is TGTGCCAGCAGCTTTCCGGGTTTGGAGCAGTACTTC.

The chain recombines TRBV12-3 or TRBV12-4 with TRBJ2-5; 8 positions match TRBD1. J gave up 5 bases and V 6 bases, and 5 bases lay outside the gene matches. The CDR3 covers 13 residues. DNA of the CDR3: TGTGCCAGCAGGAGGACAGGGATGGAGACCCAGTACTTC. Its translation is CASRRTGMETQYF.

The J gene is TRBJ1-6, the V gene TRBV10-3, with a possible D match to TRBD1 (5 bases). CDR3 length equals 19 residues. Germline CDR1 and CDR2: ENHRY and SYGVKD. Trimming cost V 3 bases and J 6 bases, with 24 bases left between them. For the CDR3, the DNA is TGTGCCATCAGTGAACCCCGTACGGGGGTTGGGGATAGTAATTCACCCCTCCACTTT. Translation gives CAISEPRTGVGDSNSPLHF.